This TCR beta chain was identified during a study of T-cell reconstitution after alpha-beta-depleted transplantation in children. For TCRbeta, the library was prepared with unique molecular identifiers. Via MiXCR, TCRdb re-called the PCR reads, giving one row per CDR3 protein. The repertoire holds almost 500,000 distinct CDR3 sequences, roughly a tenth seen once, with 2% in the top ten. Germline CDR1 and CDR2: ENHRY and SYGVKD. This CDR3 comprises 15 residues. This clonotype showed up just once. Its specificity is not known. A read error may produce the germline difference seen at one junction end. Points from the study as a whole: Reportedly, only several hundred clones from non-depleted graft cells drove alpha-beta T-cell counts at about two months. Surviving recipient T cells and thymic progenitors produced the high day-60 TCRbeta diversity seen in some patients. Once a year had passed after transplant, T-cell counts and diversity came mostly from newly produced T cells.

The receptor was isolated from a child younger than 10 with inherited bone marrow failure, due to receive a stem cell transplant. The chain employs TRBV10-3 and TRBJ2-3; possible D gene TRBD2, 6 bases. The specimen comprised PBMCs, sampled before TCRalphabeta/CD19-depleted stem cell transplant. This chain's CDR3 is CAISVTRTLTDKQYF. CDR3 nucleotides: TGTGCCATCAGTGTGACTAGAACACTCACAGATAAGCAGTATTTT.